Sequencing of this TCR beta chain was carried out in a study of vaccination effects on CD4 cells after COVID-19. This CDR3 has 15 amino acids. Trimming cost V 4 bases and J 8 bases, with 17 bases left between them. Per the germline V gene, CDR1 is MGHRA and CDR2 is YSYEKL. The method was immunoSEQ multiplex PCR; TCRdb's version includes in-frame clones alone and lacks a portion of them. The sample has 80,000 to 95,000 clones; over 70% are singletons. Antigen-specific CD4+ T cells expanded by the ViraFEST assay with viral peptide pools were then sequenced. CD4+ T cell isolation took place after approximately 11 days of culture. Everyone in the study got two shots of either the BNT162b2 or mRNA-1273 vaccine. The study found no prior SARS-CoV-2 infection in the vaccine recipients, who tested negative for nucleocapsid antibodies. This clone has only one observation. Its antigen is as yet unknown.

The receptor was derived from a human donor who received a COVID-19 vaccine. V gene TRBV4-1 combines with J gene TRBJ1-4; D possibly corresponds to TRBD1 (5 bases). The specimen comprised CD4+ T cells from PBMCs cultured with HCoV-OC43 spike peptides, sampled after COVID-19 vaccination. Subset here: HCoV-OC43 spike overlapping peptide pool stimulation. This CDR3 reads CASSPQEGREEKLFF. CDR3 in DNA: TGCGCCAGCAGCCCCCAAGAGGGGAGGGAGGAAAAACTGTTTTTT.